These 22 T cell receptor beta chains were sequenced from one sample in a study of T cells in Graves' hyperthyroidism and ophthalmopathy. TCR beta CDR3 region amplification was performed from RNA transcripts. The HTBI primer set drove a first-round RT-PCR of the TCR CDR3. TCRdb reprocessed the multiplex PCR reads via MiXCR and lists one record per CDR3 protein. The sample contains around 270,000 distinct CDR3 sequences, roughly 18% of which appear only once. The sample taken for sequencing was blood. The receptors were gathered from a man aged 45-60 years with Graves' ophthalmopathy.

This clonotype was picked up many times. The chain couples TRBV7-3 to TRBJ2-1; D possibly corresponds to TRBD1 (6 bases). Trimming left V 6 bases short and J 6 bases short, with 18 bases between. The germline gives CDR1 SGHTA, CDR2 FQGTGA. The CDR3 sequence is 15 residues long. CDR3 sequence (DNA): TGTGCCAGCAGTCAGCTCGGACAGCTCATCAATGAGCAGTTCTTC. As protein: CASSQLGQLINEQFF.

A word on this clonotype: This may stem from a read error, because a much larger clone lies one nucleotide away. This rearrangement joins TRBV15 to TRBJ1-5; D remains ambiguous. Deletions cut 0 bases from V and 3 bases from J, with 12 bases between. From germline, CDR1 is LNHNV and CDR2 YYDKDF (reference sequence). The CDR3 runs to 16 residues. This CDR3 reads CATSRDARFPNQPQHF. CDR3 DNA: TGTGCCACCAGCAGAGATGCGCGTTTTCCCAATCAGCCCCAGCATTTT. Full variable domain (outside the CDR3, taken from reference TRBV15 and TRBJ1-5): DAMVIQNPRYQVTQFGKPVTLSCSQTLNHNVMYWYQQKSSQAPKLLFHYYDKDFNNEADTPDNFQSRRPNTSFCFLDIRSPGLGDTAMYLCATSRDARFPNQPQHFGDGTRLSIL.

This clonotype was found many times. J is TRBJ2-7 and V is TRBV6-2 or TRBV6-3, with 8 bases matching TRBD2. V shed 4 bases, J shed 3 bases, and the junction held 8 bases outside the gene matches. This CDR3 spans 15 amino acids. Germline CDR1 reads MNHEY; CDR2 reads SVGEGT. Here the CDR3 DNA reads TGTGCCAGCAGTTGGCCTTCGGGGGGGGACTACGAGCAGTACTTC. Translated, it gives CASSWPSGGDYEQYF.

The V call is TRBV4-2, the J call TRBJ2-2, with 10 bases fitting TRBD1. Trimming cost V 4 bases and J 14 bases; bases outside gene matches: 13. The CDR3 length is 15 residues. Germline V lookup: CDR1 LGHNA, CDR2 YNFKEQ. DNA for the CDR3: TGTGCCAGCAGCCCGGACAGGGGGGGATACGGAGGACTGTTTTTT. This encodes CASSPDRGGYGGLFF.

This clonotype has more than one count but fewer than ten. The V and J genes are TRBV7-9 and TRBJ2-1, with 9 bases identical to TRBD2. Trimming removed 2 bases from V and 7 bases from J; junction bases left unmatched: 6. This CDR3 has 15 amino acids. Germline CDR1 is SEHNR and CDR2 is FQNEAQ (reference sequence). In DNA form, the CDR3 reads TGTGCCAGCAGCTTATCTACGCGGGAGGGAAATGAGCAGTTCTTC. Residues: CASSLSTREGNEQFF.

This clonotype occurred a few times. This chain uses TRBV3-1 with TRBJ1-2, with a possible D match to TRBD1 (6 bases). CDR3 length: 14 residues. Trimming left V 4 bases short and J 7 bases short, with 16 bases between. Germline V CDR1 and CDR2: LGHDT, YNNKEL (reference sequence). The CDR3, as DNA: TGTGCCAGCAGCCGAGGAAACAGGGAGGTTGGCTACACCTTC. It yields the protein CASSRGNREVGYTF.

The chain uses TRBV10-3 and TRBJ2-2; the D gene could be TRBD1 or TRBD2 (6 bases each). There are 16 residues in the CDR3. V lost 0 bases and J lost 4, with 12 bases in between. In germline, CDR1 is ENHRY, CDR2 SYGVKD. For the CDR3, the DNA is TGTGCCATCAGTGAGTCTTACGGGGGCGGCACCGGGGAGCTGTTTTTT. This encodes CAISESYGGGTGELFF.

This clonotype was picked up a small number of times. V gene TRBV9 combines with J gene TRBJ2-3, with 8 bases matching TRBD2. The CDR3 has 15 amino acids. The junction had 7 bases not matched to a gene; V was cut back by 4 bases and J by 3 bases. Germline values: CDR1 SGDLS, CDR2 YYNGEE. The CDR3 region is CASSPREGGTDTQYF. The DNA of the CDR3 is TGTGCCAGCAGCCCCCGGGAGGGTGGGACAGATACGCAGTATTTT.

The chain recombines TRBV6-1 with TRBJ2-2, with D possibly being TRBD2 (5 bases). The CDR3 has 14 residues. V was clipped by 11 bases and J by 4 bases, with 17 bases between them. In germline, CDR1 is MNHNS, CDR2 SASEGT. CDR3 DNA: TGTGCCTGCCCACTAGTTGGGTGCACCGGGGAGCTGTTTTTT. The encoded protein is CACPLVGCTGELFF.

This clonotype was seen more than once but under ten times. The chain combines TRBV7-6 with TRBJ1-2; TRBD1 matches 9 bases. The CDR3 contains 16 residues. The V and J ends lost 8 bases and 4 bases, in that order; junction bases with no gene match: 14. Germline CDR1 reads SGHVS; CDR2 reads FNYEAQ. CDR3 bases: TGTGCCAGCTCAGCCTCCCTACAGGGGGCGGGCTATGGCTACACCTTC. Residues: CASSASLQGAGYGYTF.

This clonotype was observed many times. J is TRBJ2-5 and V is TRBV20-1; 7 nucleotides match TRBD2. V lost 3 bases to trimming and J lost 7 bases; unmatched junction nucleotides: 8. The germline gives CDR1 DFQATT, CDR2 SNEGSKA (reference sequence). The CDR3 runs to 13 residues. The CDR3 coding sequence is TGCAGTGCTAGTGGGACTACTAGCAGGACCCAGTACTTC. This translates into CSASGTTSRTQYF.

V is TRBV28 and J is TRBJ1-3; D is ambiguous. The CDR3 spans 14 residues. Per the germline V gene, CDR1 is MDHEN and CDR2 is SYDVKM. V was pared by 3 bases and J by 1 base, with 7 bases between. This CDR3 is CASSFSLSGNTIYF. CDR3 nucleotide sequence: TGTGCCAGCAGTTTCAGCTTGTCTGGAAACACCATATATTTT.

In this sample, this clonotype turned up a few times. The CDR3 nucleotides read TGTGCCACCAGCAGAGATCCGGGAGGGCCGCGTAATGAGCAGTTCTTC. This sequence encodes CATSRDPGGPRNEQFF. The chain links TRBV15 to TRBJ2-1; 8 bases fit TRBD2. J was trimmed by 7 bases and V by 0 bases; bases with no gene match: 8. This CDR3 is built from 16 residues. CDR1 is LNHNV and CDR2 is YYDKDF in the germline V gene (reference sequence). The whole variable domain, remainder taken from reference TRBV15 and TRBJ2-1, is DAMVIQNPRYQVTQFGKPVTLSCSQTLNHNVMYWYQQKSSQAPKLLFHYYDKDFNNEADTPDNFQSRRPNTSFCFLDIRSPGLGDTAMYLCATSRDPGGPRNEQFFGPGTRLTVL.

Details on this clonotype: Possible read error: a much larger clone is one base away. The J gene is TRBJ2-3, the V gene TRBV2; D unresolved. Germline values: CDR1 SNHLY, CDR2 FYNNEI. CDR3 length: 15 residues. V gave up 7 bases and J gave up 2 bases, with 16 bases separating them. The CDR3 DNA is TGTGCCAGCACGCTATCCGGAAGTTCCACAGATACGCAGTATTTT. Amino acids: CASTLSGSSTDTQYF.

This clonotype was counted many times. V is TRBV5-1 and J is TRBJ2-7; 11 bases are a match to TRBD1. The germline V gene has CDR1 SGHRS and CDR2 YFSETQ. The J segment lost 5 bases and the V segment lost 2 bases, leaving 6 bases of the junction unmatched. This CDR3 comprises 15 residues. The CDR3, as DNA: TGCGCCAGCAGCTTTATGGACAGGGGGCCCGACGAGCAGTACTTC. Translation: CASSFMDRGPDEQYF.

This clonotype was observed a handful of times. The genes are TRBV2 and TRBJ2-2; TRBD1 matches at 7 bases. The junction had 8 bases not matched to a gene; V was cut back by 6 bases and J by 1 base. Germline V lookup: CDR1 SNHLY, CDR2 FYNNEI. The CDR3 totals 16 residues. The CDR3 spells CASSPRGTVNTGELFF. CDR3 coding DNA: TGTGCCAGCAGCCCCCGAGGGACAGTGAACACCGGGGAGCTGTTTTTT.

This clonotype showed up many times. The chain couples TRBV20-1 to TRBJ2-3; a weak D match, TRBD1 (6 bases). This CDR3 contains 13 residues. Germline assignment: CDR1 DFQATT and CDR2 SNEGSKA (reference sequence). Trimming stripped 3 bases from V and 4 bases from J, with 11 bases between. Written as DNA, the CDR3 is TGCAGTGCTAGGGTAGCAGGGGCAGATACGCAGTATTTT. Translating it yields CSARVAGADTQYF.

The chain joins TRBV9 to TRBJ2-4; 10 nucleotides align to TRBD1. Germline CDR1 and CDR2: SGDLS and YYNGEE. V lost 4 bases, J lost 8 bases, and 9 bases stayed unmatched. There are 15 residues in the CDR3. The DNA of the CDR3 is TGTGCCAGCAGCCAACGGACAGGGGGGAAGCACATTCAGTACTTC. It is translated as CASSQRTGGKHIQYF. Filled out from reference TRBV9 and TRBJ2-4, the complete variable domain reads DSGVTQTPKHLITATGQRVTLRCSPRSGDLSVYWYQQSLDQGLQFLIQYYNGEERAKGNILERFSAQQFPDLHSELNLSSLELGDSALYFCASSQRTGGKHIQYFGAGTRLSVL.

The CDR3 loop is CASSLKEVSGFLGMNTEAFF. DNA of the CDR3: TGTGCCAGCAGCTTAAAAGAGGTATCCGGGTTCCTGGGGATGAACACTGAAGCTTTCTTT. This rearrangement joins TRBV11-3 to TRBJ1-1; no reliable D call. Germline V lookup: CDR1 SGHNT, CDR2 YENEEA. There are 20 residues in the CDR3. Trimming removed 2 bases at V and 0 bases at J, with 25 bases between.

This clonotype showed up many times. The V and J genes are TRBV3-1 and TRBJ1-5; perhaps TRBD1 as D (5 bases). CDR3 size: 14 residues. Germline CDR1 reads LGHDT; CDR2 reads YNNKEL (reference sequence). Trimming cost V 2 bases and J 3 bases, with 8 bases left between them. The CDR3 bases are TGTGCCAGCAGCCAATCCGGGACCAATCAGCCCCAGCATTTT. Amino acids: CASSQSGTNQPQHF.

This clonotype has at least ten counts. The rearrangement joins TRBV12-3 or TRBV12-4 to TRBJ2-3, with D hard to call. V was cut by 8 bases and J by 1 base, with 16 bases left in between. The CDR3 contains 15 residues. CDR3 residues: CASPPRGSRTDTQYF. The CDR3 bases are TGTGCCAGCCCACCTAGAGGCTCGCGCACAGATACGCAGTATTTT.

This clonotype has a handful of counts. This chain links TRBV13 with TRBJ1-1; unclear D gene. V lost 5 bases to trimming and J lost 3 bases, with 10 bases between them. There are 13 residues in the CDR3. The V gene's germline CDR1 is PRHDT and CDR2 FYEKMQ (reference sequence). The DNA for the CDR3 is TGTGCCAGCAGCCGGAGGGTGGACACTGAAGCTTTCTTT. Translated: CASSRRVDTEAFF.